The source of this T cell receptor beta chain is a study of cytomegalovirus exposure and HLA in healthy donors. Study-wide background: HLA-typed donors were the source of approximately 80 million unique TCRs, which an early data release held. Study-wide points: The study designated about 160 TCR beta chains cytomegalovirus-associated.

It was with 60 Vbeta and 13 Jbeta primers that the PCR ran. The method was immunoSEQ multiplex PCR; TCRdb's version includes in-frame clones alone and lacks a portion of them. Of about 170,000 clones in the sample, 60% to 85% are singletons; the top ten hold 0.75% to 0.8%. Details on this clone: What it binds is not known.

V dropped 6 bases and J dropped 2; count of bases not matched to a gene: 2. This CDR3 has 14 amino acids. Germline V gene data show CDR1 as SNHLY and CDR2 as FYNNEI. This clonotype was obtained from a female donor in good health and CMV-seronegative. The gene calls are TRBV2 and TRBJ2-5; 11 bases map to TRBD1. Material for sequencing was PBMCs. The CDR3 loop reads CASRGDRGQETQYF. The CDR3 nucleotides read TGTGCCAGCAGGGGGGACAGGGGGCAAGAGACCCAGTACTTC.